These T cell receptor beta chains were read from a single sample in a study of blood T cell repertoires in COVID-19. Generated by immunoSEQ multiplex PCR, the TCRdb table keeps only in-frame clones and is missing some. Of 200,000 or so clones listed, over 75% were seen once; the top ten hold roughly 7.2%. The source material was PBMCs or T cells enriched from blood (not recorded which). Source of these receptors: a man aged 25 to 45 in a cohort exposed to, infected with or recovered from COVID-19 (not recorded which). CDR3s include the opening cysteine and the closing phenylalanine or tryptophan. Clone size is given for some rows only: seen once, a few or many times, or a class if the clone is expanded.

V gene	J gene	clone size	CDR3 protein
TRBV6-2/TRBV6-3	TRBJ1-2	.	CASSYKVGRGYYGYTF
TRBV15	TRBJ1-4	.	CATTTGGSKEKLFF
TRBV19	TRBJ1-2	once	CASSPQRQGAYGYTF
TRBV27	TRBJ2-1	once	CASRRTSSNEQFF
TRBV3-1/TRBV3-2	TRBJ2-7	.	CASSQSSGTGNYEQYF
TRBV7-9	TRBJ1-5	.	CASSFDSSNQPQHF
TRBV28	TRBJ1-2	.	CASSRRPGADGYTF
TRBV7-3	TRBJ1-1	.	CASSFMWTPMNTEAFF
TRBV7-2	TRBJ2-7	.	CASTSQGILYEQYF
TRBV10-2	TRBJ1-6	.	CASSEPIPGSPLHF
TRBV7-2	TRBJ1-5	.	CASSLGGQSNQPQHF
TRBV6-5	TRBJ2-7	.	CASSNYQNYEQYF
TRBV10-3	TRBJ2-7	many	CAISEFFTGTWSEQYF
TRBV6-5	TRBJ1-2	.	CASTPLSGGNYGYTF
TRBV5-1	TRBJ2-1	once	CASSFKTGGVNSVFF
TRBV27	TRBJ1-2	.	CASSFDAPGQTANYGYTF
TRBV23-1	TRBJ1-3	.	CATTQGGGGENTIYF
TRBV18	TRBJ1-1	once	CASSPADRGNTEAFF
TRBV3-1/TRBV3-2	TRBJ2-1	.	CASSLNRGRSDEQFF
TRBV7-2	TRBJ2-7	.	CASSLGGAQTYEQYF
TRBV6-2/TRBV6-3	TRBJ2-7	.	CASSYPGQGGYEQYF
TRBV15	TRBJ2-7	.	CATSREGGSGGNEQYF
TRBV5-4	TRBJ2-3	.	CASSLDTGTDTQYF
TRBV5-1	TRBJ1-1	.	CASNPSSRDGGGTEAFF
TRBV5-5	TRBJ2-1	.	CASSLDRGSYNEQFF
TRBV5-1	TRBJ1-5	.	CASSPGLIQGGNQPQHF
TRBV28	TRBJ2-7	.	CASSFTLAGRFYEQYF
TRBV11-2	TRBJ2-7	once	CASSGNRLRRSSYEQYF
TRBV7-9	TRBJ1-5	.	CASSLSGSQPQHF
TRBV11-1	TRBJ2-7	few	CASSLWTTQEQYF
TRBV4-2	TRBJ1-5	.	CASSQDATGFQPQHF
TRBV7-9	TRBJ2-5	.	CASSPNRGGLETQYF
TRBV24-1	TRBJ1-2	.	CATKSSRDSYGYTF
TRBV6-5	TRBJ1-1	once	CASNPTGSQTEAFF
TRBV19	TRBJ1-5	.	CASSRTGRYNQPQHF
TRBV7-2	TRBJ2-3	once	CASSQTSRTDTQYF
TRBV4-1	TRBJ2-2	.	CASRQETSGSGRWELFF
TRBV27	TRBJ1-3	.	CASSLSGGPSSGNTIYF
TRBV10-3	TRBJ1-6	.	CAIGSTGSSSYNSPLHF
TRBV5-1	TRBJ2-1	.	CASSLGLEGGYGYNEQFF
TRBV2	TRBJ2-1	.	CASRLEKTGATYNEQFF
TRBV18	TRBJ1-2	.	CASSPDSNYGYTF